Below are 15 T cell receptor beta chains sequenced from a single sample in a study of memory CD4+ T cells and cytomegalovirus serostatus. Only in-frame clones appear in the TCRdb table, and some are missing; sequencing was by immunoSEQ multiplex PCR. Counted here are some 44,000 clones, around 80% occurring once; the ten biggest clones make up more than 1.5%. Single viable CD3+CD4+CD8-CD45RO+ cells were sorted as the memory CD4+ T cells. The sequencing input was memory CD4+ T cells from blood. The source is an adult in good health and CMV-seronegative.

This clone was seen repeatedly, ten times or more. The chain combines TRBV28 with TRBJ2-3; 8 nucleotides agree with TRBD2. With V trimmed by 6 bases and J by 3 bases, 5 bases remained unmatched. Germline CDR1 MDHEN, CDR2 SYDVKM. The CDR3 consists of 14 residues. The CDR3 nucleotides read TGTGCCAGCAGGGAGCGGGGGACTACAGATACGCAGTATTTT. Translation gives CASRERGTTDTQYF.

This clone was seen only once. The rearrangement links TRBV27 to TRBJ2-7; 7 nucleotides align to TRBD2. The CDR3 consists of 15 residues. V was pared by 6 bases and J by 2 bases, with 10 bases of the junction left unmatched. Germline-derived CDR1 and CDR2 are MNHEY and SMNVEV (reference sequence). This CDR3 reads CASRTGSGNAYEQYF. CDR3 nucleotide sequence: TGTGCCAGCAGGACGGGAAGCGGGAATGCCTACGAGCAGTACTTC.

The chain has TRBV28 and TRBJ1-5; TRBD1 agrees at 9 bases. The J segment lost 6 bases and the V segment lost 4 bases, leaving 13 bases of the junction unmatched. The CDR3 has 17 amino acids. Germline loops: CDR1 MDHEN, CDR2 SYDVKM. The CDR3 here is CASSSLQGATGSQPQHF. The CDR3 DNA sequence: TGTGCCAGCAGTTCGTTACAGGGGGCGACGGGTAGTCAGCCCCAGCATTTT.

The J gene is TRBJ1-2, the V gene TRBV7-2, with D possibly being TRBD1 (5 bases). Deletions cut 0 bases from V and 5 bases from J, with 13 bases between. CDR3 length: 15 amino acids. Germline CDR1 reads SGHTA; CDR2 reads FQGNSA. The CDR3 here is CASSLAGDGSYGYTF. The CDR3 DNA follows: TGTGCCAGCAGCTTAGCAGGGGACGGCTCTTATGGCTACACCTTC.

This clone was observed a single time. V is TRBV6-5 and J is TRBJ2-1, with D perhaps TRBD2 (7 bases). Germline-derived CDR1 and CDR2 are MNHEY and SVGAGI. The V gene lost 7 bases and the J gene lost 7 bases, with 20 bases spanning the gap. This CDR3 has 15 amino acids. CDR3 region: CASTRVGGPGNEQFF. In DNA, the CDR3 is TGTGCCAGCACACGTGTGGGGGGGCCAGGTAATGAGCAGTTCTTC.

The chain employs TRBV2 and TRBJ1-4, with unresolved D. Germline values: CDR1 SNHLY, CDR2 FYNNEI. Trimming took 8 bases from V and 3 from J, leaving 7 bases between them. The CDR3 covers 12 residues. CDR3 in amino acids: CASVSPNEKLFF. DNA for the CDR3: TGTGCCAGCGTCAGTCCTAATGAAAAACTGTTTTTT.

The V and J genes are TRBV6-5 and TRBJ1-2; maybe TRBD1 (5 bases). Germline V CDR1 and CDR2: MNHEY, SVGAGI. Trimming removed 4 bases from V and 4 bases from J, with 10 bases in between. The CDR3 totals 13 residues. CDR3 sequence (DNA): TGTGCCAGCAGTTTGGGCGGGGGCTATGGCTACACCTTC. Protein: CASSLGGGYGYTF.

By share, this clone ranks as medium-sized. This chain joins TRBV7-3 and TRBJ2-1; possibly TRBD2 for D (6 bases). Germline CDR1 SGHTA, CDR2 FQGTGA. The V and J ends lost 1 base and 12 bases respectively, with 16 bases between them. CDR3 length: 14 amino acids. The CDR3 coding sequence is TGTGCCAGCAGCTTAAGGGGAGGAGTGGCAGGGCAGTTCTTC. It yields the protein CASSLRGGVAGQFF.

The CDR3 region is CASSRLRETQYF. CDR3 DNA: TGTGCCAGCAGCCGGCTCCGGGAGACCCAGTACTTC. The genes are TRBV7-9 and TRBJ2-5; D not certain. Per the germline V gene, CDR1 is SEHNR and CDR2 is FQNEAQ (reference sequence). CDR3 length equals 12 residues. With 5 bases removed from V and 5 bases from J, the gap between germline ends came to 9 bases.

The chain carries TRBV19 and TRBJ2-1, with TRBD2 matching 7 bases. The CDR3 length is 15 residues. Germline V gene sequence: CDR1 LNHDA, CDR2 SQIVND (reference sequence). V dropped 3 bases and J dropped 2; count of bases not matched to a gene: 4. DNA for the CDR3: TGTGCCAGTAGTATCGGCGGGGGAGCCTACAATGAGCAGTTCTTC. Its translation is CASSIGGGAYNEQFF. Full variable domain (outside the CDR3, taken from reference TRBV19 and TRBJ2-1): DGGITQSPKYLFRKEGQNVTLSCEQNLNHDAMYWYRQDPGQGLRLIYYSQIVNDFQKGDIAEGYSVSREKKESFPLTVTSAQKNPTAFYLCASSIGGGAYNEQFFGPGTRLTVL.

The chain links TRBV15 to TRBJ1-6, with D perhaps TRBD1 (5 bases). The V gene's germline CDR1 is LNHNV and CDR2 YYDKDF (reference sequence). The CDR3 spans 16 residues. Trimming removed 0 bases from V and 10 bases from J, with 16 bases in between. CDR3 region: CATSRDGRGSGSPLHF. The CDR3 DNA reads TGTGCCACCAGCAGAGATGGGAGGGGCAGTGGATCACCCCTCCACTTT.

The chain combines TRBV18 with TRBJ1-4, with 7 positions matching TRBD1. This CDR3 has 14 residues. V was clipped by 0 bases and J by 7 bases; unmatched bases: 2. Per the germline V gene, CDR1 is KGHSH and CDR2 is LQKENI. CDR3 in DNA: TGTGCCAGCTCACCACCGGGGGACAGTGAAAAACTGTTTTTT. Residues: CASSPPGDSEKLFF.

This clone has a single count. The chain joins TRBV5-6 to TRBJ1-3, with D perhaps matching TRBD1 (5 bases). CDR1 SGHDT and CDR2 YYEEEE come from the germline V gene. Trimming left V 4 bases short and J 2 bases short, with 10 bases between. This CDR3 comprises 14 residues. The CDR3 sequence is CASSLRGPGNTIYF. CDR3 nucleotides: TGTGCCAGCAGCCTACGGGGACCTGGAAACACCATATATTTT.

The chain has TRBV6-1 and TRBJ1-1; a possible D gene is TRBD1 (5 bases). V lost 7 bases and J lost 1, with 13 bases in between. CDR1 is MNHNS and CDR2 is SASEGT in the germline V gene. The CDR3 is 14 amino acids. This CDR3 is CASILGAGNTEAFF. The CDR3 bases are TGTGCCAGCATCCTTGGGGCAGGGAACACTGAAGCTTTCTTT.

The chain couples TRBV7-9 to TRBJ1-3, with D hard to call. The V end lost 5 bases, the J end lost 4 bases, and 18 bases lay between the germline ends. This CDR3 comprises 16 residues. CDR1 is SEHNR, CDR2 FQNEAQ, per germline (reference sequence). CDR3 in DNA: TGTGCCAGCAGCCTCGGCCTGGGGAACGCGGGAAACACCATATATTTT. Translated, it gives CASSLGLGNAGNTIYF.